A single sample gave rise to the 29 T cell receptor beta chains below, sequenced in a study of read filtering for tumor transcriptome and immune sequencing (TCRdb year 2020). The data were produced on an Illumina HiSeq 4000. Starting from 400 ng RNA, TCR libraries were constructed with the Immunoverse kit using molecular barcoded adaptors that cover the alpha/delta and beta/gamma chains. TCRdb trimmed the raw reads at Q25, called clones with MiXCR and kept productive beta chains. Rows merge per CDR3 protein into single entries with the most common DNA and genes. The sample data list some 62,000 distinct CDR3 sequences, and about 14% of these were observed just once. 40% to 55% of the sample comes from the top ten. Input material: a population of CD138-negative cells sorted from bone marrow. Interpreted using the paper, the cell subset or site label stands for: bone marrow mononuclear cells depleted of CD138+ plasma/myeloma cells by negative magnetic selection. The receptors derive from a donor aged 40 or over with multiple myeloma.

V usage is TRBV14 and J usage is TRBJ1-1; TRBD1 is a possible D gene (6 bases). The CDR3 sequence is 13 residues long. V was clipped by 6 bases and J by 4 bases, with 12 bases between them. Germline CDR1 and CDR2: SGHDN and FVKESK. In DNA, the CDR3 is TGTGCCAGCAGGGGTTACAGGGCCACTGAAGCTTTCTTT. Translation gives CASRGYRATEAFF.

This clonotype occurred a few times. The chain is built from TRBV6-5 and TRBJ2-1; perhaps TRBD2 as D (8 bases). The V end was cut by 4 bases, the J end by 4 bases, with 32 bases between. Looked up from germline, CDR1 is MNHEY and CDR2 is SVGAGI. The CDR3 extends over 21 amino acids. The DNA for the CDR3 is TGTGCCAGCAGTTCCCCTGGAGTAAGGGGGCCCGCGGGAGGAATATACAATGAGCAGTTCTTC. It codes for CASSSPGVRGPAGGIYNEQFF.

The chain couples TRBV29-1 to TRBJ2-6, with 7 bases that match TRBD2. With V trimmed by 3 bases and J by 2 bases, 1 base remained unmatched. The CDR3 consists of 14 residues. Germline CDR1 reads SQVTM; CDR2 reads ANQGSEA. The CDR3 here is CSVEGGAGANVLTF. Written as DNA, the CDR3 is TGCAGCGTTGAGGGGGGGGCTGGGGCCAACGTCCTGACTTTC. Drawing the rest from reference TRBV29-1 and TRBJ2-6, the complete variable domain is SAVISQKPSRDICQRGTSLTIQCQVDSQVTMMFWYRQQPGQSLTLIATANQGSEATYESGFVIDKFPISRPNLTFSTLTVSNMSPEDSSIYLCSVEGGAGANVLTFGAGSRLTVL.

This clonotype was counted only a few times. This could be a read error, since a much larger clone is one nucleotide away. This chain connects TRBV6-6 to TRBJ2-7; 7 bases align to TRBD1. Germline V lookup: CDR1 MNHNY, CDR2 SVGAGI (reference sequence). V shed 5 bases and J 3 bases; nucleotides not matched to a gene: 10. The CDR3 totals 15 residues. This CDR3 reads CASSVYRDSFYEQYF. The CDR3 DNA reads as TGTGCCAGCAGTGTCTACCGGGACAGCTTCTACGAGCAGTACTTC.

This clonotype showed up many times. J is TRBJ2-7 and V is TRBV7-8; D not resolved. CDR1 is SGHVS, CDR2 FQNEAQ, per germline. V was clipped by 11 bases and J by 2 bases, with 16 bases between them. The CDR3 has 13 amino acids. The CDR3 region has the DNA TGTGCCGGCATCGCAGGTCCCACCTACGAGCAGTACTTC. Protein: CAGIAGPTYEQYF.

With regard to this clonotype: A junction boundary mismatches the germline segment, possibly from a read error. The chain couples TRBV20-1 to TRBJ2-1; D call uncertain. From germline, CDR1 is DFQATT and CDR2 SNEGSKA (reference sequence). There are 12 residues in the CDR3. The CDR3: CSAKLPVPERFF. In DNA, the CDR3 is TGCAGTGCTAAACTACCCGTCCCCGAGCGGTTCTTC.

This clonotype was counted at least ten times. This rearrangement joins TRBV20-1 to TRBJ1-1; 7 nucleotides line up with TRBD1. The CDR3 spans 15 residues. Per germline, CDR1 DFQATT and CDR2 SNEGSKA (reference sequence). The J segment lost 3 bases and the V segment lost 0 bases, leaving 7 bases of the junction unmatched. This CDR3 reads CSARDGGRGYTEAFF. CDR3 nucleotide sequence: TGCAGTGCTAGAGATGGAGGCAGGGGGTACACTGAAGCTTTCTTT.

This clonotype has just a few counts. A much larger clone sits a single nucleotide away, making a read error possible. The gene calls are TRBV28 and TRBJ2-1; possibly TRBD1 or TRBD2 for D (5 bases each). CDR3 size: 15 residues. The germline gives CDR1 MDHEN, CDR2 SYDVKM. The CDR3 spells CASTGTDPSCNEQFF. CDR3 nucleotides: TGTGCCAGCACCGGGACGGACCCCTCCTGCAATGAGCAGTTCTTC.

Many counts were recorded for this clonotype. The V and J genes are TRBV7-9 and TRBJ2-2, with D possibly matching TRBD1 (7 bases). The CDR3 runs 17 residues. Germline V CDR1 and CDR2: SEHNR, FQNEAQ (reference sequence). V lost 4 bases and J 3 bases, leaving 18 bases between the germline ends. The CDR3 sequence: CASSSGLTGADTGELFF. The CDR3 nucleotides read TGTGCCAGCAGCTCGGGACTTACAGGGGCGGACACCGGGGAGCTGTTTTTT.

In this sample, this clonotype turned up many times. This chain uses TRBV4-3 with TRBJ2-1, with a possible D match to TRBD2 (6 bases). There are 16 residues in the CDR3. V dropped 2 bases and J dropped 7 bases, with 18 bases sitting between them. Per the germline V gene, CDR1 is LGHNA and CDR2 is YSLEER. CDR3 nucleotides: TGCGCCAGCAGCCAAAGTGGAGCGGGCTTAACGAATGAGCAGTTCTTC. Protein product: CASSQSGAGLTNEQFF.

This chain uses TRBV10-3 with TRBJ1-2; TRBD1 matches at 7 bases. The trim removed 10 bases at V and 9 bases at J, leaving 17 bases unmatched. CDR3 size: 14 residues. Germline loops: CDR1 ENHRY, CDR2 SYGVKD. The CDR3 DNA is TGTGCCACCAACGAGGGGGCAGGCGAGTATAGCTACACCTTC. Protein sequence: CATNEGAGEYSYTF.

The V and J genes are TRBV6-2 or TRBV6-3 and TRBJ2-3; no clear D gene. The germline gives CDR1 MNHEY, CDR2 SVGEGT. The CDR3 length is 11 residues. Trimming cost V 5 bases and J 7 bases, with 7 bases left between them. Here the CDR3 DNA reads TGTGCCAGCAGTCCCTCAAATACGCAGTATTTT. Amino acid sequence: CASSPSNTQYF.

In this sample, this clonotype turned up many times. Written as DNA, the CDR3 is TGTGCCAGCAGTTACTCGCTTCAGGGGACTAGCGAAACCTACGAGCAGTACTTC. Encoded protein: CASSYSLQGTSETYEQYF. The chain recombines TRBV6-2 or TRBV6-3 with TRBJ2-7, with 10 positions matching TRBD2. Germline V gene sequence: CDR1 MNHEY, CDR2 SVGEGT. This CDR3 spans 18 amino acids. With 0 bases clipped from V and 2 bases from J, the junction kept 10 bases outside the gene matches.

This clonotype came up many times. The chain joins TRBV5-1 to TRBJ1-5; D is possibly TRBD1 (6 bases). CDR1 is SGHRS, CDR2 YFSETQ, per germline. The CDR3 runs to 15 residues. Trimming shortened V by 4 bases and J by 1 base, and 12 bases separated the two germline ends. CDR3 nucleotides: TGCGCCAGCAGCGCTACAGGGTACAGCAATCAGCCCCAGCATTTT. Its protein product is CASSATGYSNQPQHF.

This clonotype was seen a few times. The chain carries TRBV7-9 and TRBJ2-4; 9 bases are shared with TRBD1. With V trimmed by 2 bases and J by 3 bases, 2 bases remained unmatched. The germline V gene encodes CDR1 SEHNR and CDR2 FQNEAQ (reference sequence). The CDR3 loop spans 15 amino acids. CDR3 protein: CASSLTGGGKNIQYF. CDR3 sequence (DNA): TGTGCCAGCAGCTTAACAGGGGGCGGCAAAAACATTCAGTACTTC.

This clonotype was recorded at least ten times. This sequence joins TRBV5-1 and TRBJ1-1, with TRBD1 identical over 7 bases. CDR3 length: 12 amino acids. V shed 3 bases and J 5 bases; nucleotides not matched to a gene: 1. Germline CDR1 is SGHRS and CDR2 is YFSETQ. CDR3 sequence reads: CASSSGGTEAFF. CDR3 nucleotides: TGCGCCAGCAGCTCAGGGGGTACTGAAGCTTTCTTT.

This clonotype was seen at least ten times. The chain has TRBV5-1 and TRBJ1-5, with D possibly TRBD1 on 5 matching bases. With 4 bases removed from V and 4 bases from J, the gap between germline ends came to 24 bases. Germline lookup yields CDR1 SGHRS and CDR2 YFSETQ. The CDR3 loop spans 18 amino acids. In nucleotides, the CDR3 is TGCGCCAGCAGCCCGGGGGTCTTGGGCGGCCAGGCTAATCAGCCCCAGCATTTT. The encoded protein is CASSPGVLGGQANQPQHF.

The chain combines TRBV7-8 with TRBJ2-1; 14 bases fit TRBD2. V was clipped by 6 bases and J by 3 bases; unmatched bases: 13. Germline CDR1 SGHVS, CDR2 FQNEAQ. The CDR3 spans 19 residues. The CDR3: CASRLKGRLAGGDYNEQFF. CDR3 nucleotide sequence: TGTGCCAGCAGACTCAAGGGAAGACTAGCGGGAGGGGACTACAATGAGCAGTTCTTC.

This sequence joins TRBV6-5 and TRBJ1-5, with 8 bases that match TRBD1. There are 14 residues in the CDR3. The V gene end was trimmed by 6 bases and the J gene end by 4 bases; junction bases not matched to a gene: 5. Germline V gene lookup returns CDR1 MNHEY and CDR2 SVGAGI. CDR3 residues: CASRRTGRNQPQHF. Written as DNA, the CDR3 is TGTGCCAGCAGACGGACAGGGCGGAATCAGCCCCAGCATTTT.

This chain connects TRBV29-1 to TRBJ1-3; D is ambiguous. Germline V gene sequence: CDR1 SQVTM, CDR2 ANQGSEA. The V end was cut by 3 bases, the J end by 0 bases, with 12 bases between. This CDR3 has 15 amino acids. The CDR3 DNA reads TGCAGCGTTGACTCGATCGCGGACTCTGGAAACACCATATATTTT. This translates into CSVDSIADSGNTIYF.

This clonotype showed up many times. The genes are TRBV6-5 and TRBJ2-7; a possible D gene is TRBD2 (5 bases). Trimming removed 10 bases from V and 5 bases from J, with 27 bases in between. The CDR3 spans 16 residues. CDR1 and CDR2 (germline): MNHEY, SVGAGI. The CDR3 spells CATKLPVLGSANEQYF. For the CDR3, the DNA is TGTGCCACCAAGTTGCCCGTTCTTGGGAGTGCTAACGAGCAGTACTTC.

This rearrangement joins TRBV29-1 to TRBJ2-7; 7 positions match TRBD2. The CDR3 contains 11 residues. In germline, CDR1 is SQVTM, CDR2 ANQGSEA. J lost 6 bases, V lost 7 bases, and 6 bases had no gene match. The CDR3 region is CSGGRAGEQYF. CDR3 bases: TGCAGCGGGGGGAGGGCCGGCGAGCAGTACTTC.

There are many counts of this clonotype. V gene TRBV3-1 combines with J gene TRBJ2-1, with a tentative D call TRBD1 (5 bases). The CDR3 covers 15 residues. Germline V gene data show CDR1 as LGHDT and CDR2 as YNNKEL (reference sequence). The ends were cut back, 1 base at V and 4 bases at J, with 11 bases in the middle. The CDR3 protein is CASSQGLGPYNEQFF. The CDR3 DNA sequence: TGTGCCAGCAGCCAAGGGTTGGGGCCATACAATGAGCAGTTCTTC.

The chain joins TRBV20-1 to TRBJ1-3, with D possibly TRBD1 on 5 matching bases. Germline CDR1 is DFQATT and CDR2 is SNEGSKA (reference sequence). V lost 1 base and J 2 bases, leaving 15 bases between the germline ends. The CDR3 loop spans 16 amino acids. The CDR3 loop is CSARGGGALAGNTIYF. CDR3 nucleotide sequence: TGCAGTGCTAGAGGAGGCGGGGCGCTTGCTGGAAACACCATATATTTT.

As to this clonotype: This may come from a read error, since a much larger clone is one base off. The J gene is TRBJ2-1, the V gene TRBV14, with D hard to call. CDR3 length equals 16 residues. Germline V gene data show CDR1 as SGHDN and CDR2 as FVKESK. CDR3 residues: CASSLKPYRAYNEQSF. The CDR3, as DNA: TGTGCCAGCAGCCTAAAGCCGTACCGAGCCTACAATGAGCAGTCCTTC.

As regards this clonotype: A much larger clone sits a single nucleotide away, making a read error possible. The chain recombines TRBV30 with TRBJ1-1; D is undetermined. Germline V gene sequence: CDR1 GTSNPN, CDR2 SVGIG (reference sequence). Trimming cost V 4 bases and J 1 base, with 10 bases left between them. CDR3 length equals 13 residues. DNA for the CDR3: TGTGCCTGGATCCTAACAAGGAACACTGAAGCTTTCTTT. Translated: CAWILTRNTEAFF. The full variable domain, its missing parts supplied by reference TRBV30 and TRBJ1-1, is SQTIHQWPATLVQPVGSPLSLECTVEGTSNPNLYWYRQAAGRGLQLLFYSVGIGQISSEVPQNLSASRPQDRQFILSSKKLLLSDSGFYLCAWILTRNTEAFFGQGTRLTVV.

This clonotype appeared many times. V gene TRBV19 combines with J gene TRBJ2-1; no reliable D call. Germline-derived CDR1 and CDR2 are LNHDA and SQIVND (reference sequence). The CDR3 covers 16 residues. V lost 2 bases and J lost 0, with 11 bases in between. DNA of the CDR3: TGTGCCAGTAGTATATCCGGCAGTTACTCCTACAATGAGCAGTTCTTC. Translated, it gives CASSISGSYSYNEQFF.

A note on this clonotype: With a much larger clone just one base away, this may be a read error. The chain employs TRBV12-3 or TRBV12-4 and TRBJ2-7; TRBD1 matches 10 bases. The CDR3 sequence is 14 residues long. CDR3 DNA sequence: TGTGCCAGCAGTGCCAGGGACAGGGGTCACGAGCGGTACTTC. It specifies CASSARDRGHERYF.

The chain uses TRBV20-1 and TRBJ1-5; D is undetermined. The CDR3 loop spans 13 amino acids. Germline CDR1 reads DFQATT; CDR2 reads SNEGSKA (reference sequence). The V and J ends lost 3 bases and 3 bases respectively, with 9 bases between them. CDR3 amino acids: CSASEDFNQPQHF. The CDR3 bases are TGCAGTGCTAGTGAGGACTTCAATCAGCCCCAGCATTTT.